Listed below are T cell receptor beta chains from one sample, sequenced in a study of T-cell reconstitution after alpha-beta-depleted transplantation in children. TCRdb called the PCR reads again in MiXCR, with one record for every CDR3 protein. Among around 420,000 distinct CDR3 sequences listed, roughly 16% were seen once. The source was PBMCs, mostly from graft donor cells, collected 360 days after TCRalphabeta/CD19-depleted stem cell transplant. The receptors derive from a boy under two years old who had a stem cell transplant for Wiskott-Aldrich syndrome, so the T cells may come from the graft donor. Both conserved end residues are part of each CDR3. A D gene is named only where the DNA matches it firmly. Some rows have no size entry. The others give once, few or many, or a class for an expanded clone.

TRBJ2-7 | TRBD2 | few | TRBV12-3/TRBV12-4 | TGTGCCAGCAGCAAAAGCGGGATTAGCTCCTACGAGCAGTACTTC | CASSKSGISSYEQYF
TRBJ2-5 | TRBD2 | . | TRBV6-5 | TGTGCCAGCTTTACTAGCGGGGAGACCCAGTACTTC | CASFTSGETQYF
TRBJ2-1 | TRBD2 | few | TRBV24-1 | TGTGCCACCAGTGATTTGCCACTAGCGGGGAGGCTAAATGAGCAGTTCTTC | CATSDLPLAGRLNEQFF
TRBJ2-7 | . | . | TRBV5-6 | TGTGCCAGCAGCTTTGTCACAGGCTGGAACTACGAGCAGTACTTC | CASSFVTGWNYEQYF
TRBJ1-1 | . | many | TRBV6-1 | TGTGCCAGCAGTACCCGGATGAGACCTGAAGCTTTCTTT | CASSTRMRPEAFF
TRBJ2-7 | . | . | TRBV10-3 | TGTGCCATCAGTCAGAACACCTACGAGCAGTACTTC | CAISQNTYEQYF
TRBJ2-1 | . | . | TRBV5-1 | TGCGCCAGCAGCTTGGTCCCCAGCCGCGATGAGCAGTTCTTC | CASSLVPSRDEQFF
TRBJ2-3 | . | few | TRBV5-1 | TGCGCCAGCAGCTTGGAGGGGGGCTCAGATACGCAGTATTTT | CASSLEGGSDTQYF
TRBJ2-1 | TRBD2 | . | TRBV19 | TGTGCCAGTAGTATGGCTGTGGGCGGGAGCTGGTTCTACAATGAGCAGTTCTTC | CASSMAVGGSWFYNEQFF
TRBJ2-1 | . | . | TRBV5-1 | TGCGCCAGCAGCTTTAGCCACAGCTCCTACAATGAGCAGTTCTTC | CASSFSHSSYNEQFF
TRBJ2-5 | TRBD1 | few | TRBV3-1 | TGTGCCAGCAGCCCCCGGACAGGGAGAAGAGAGACCCAGTACTTC | CASSPRTGRRETQYF
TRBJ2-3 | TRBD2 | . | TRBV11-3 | TGTTCCAGCAGCCCTAGTACTAGCGGGACTCGAAATACGCAGTATTTT | CSSSPSTSGTRNTQYF
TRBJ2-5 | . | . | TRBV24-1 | TGTGCCACCAGTGAGCCCCCGGCAAGGGTGTACTTC | CATSEPPARVYF
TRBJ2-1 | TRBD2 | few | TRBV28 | TGTGCCAGCAGCCCTCGGGGGGGTATTAATGAGCAGTTCTTC | CASSPRGGINEQFF